This T cell receptor beta chain was captured by sequencing in a study of T cells in Graves' hyperthyroidism and ophthalmopathy. The CDR3 loop spans 14 amino acids. The junction had 10 bases not matched to a gene; V was cut back by 6 bases and J by 5 bases. Germline CDR1 reads MGHRA; CDR2 reads YSYEKL. Amplified TCR beta CDR3 regions came from RNA transcripts. HTBI primers were used for first-round RT-PCR of the TCR CDR3. A single record per CDR3 protein comes from TCRdb applying MiXCR to the multiplex PCR reads. The table records some 800,000 distinct CDR3 sequences, roughly 37% of them present only once.

The sample consisted of blood. The chain carries TRBV4-1 and TRBJ2-7; 7 positions agree with TRBD1. This TCR was sampled from a man younger than 35 with Graves' hyperthyroidism. CDR3 amino acids: CASRRTQGSHEQYF. DNA for the CDR3: TGCGCCAGCAGACGAACACAGGGGTCGCACGAGCAGTACTTC.